A selection of T cell receptor beta chains follows, all from one sample in a study of shared clonotypes between healthy human individuals. Using immunoSEQ multiplex PCR, the repertoire was profiled, and TCRdb retains in-frame clones only, with some absent. The sample records some 2 million clones, approximately 94% being singletons. Material: naive CD8+ T cells sorted from blood. These receptors were taken from a man between 18 and 35 years old in good health. CDR3s include the opening cysteine and the closing phenylalanine or tryptophan. Each record gives: J gene, clone size, V gene, D gene, CDR3 protein, CDR3 DNA. D genes are given only for firm matches. The size entry is marked missing in some rows and otherwise reads once, few, many or a size class.

TRBJ1-1 | . | TRBV7-2 | TRBD1 | CASSLGLTGGKAFF | TGTGCCAGCAGCTTAGGACTGACAGGGGGTAAAGCTTTCTTT
TRBJ2-3 | . | TRBV30 | . | CAWRWVKADGTDTQYF | TGTGCCTGGAGGTGGGTGAAGGCCGACGGCACAGATACGCAGTATTTT
TRBJ1-1 | . | TRBV13 | . | CASSTRGTEAFF | TGTGCCAGCAGCACCCGGGGGACTGAAGCTTTCTTT
TRBJ2-7 | . | TRBV2 | TRBD1 | CASSSDRGYEQYF | TGTGCCAGCAGTTCGGACAGGGGGTACGAGCAGTACTTC
TRBJ1-1 | . | TRBV28 | TRBD1 | CASSFQGDTEAFF | TGTGCCAGCAGTTTCCAGGGGGACACTGAAGCTTTCTTT
TRBJ2-1 | . | TRBV5-6 | TRBD2 | CASSISGNEQFF | TGTGCCAGCAGCATTAGCGGGAATGAGCAGTTCTTC
TRBJ2-5 | . | TRBV13 | . | CASSPSRAETQYF | TGTGCCAGCAGCCCGTCAAGGGCAGAGACCCAGTACTTC
TRBJ1-1 | . | TRBV5-8 | . | CASSLAGQQNTEAFF | TGTGCCAGCAGCTTGGCAGGACAGCAGAACACTGAAGCTTTCTTT
TRBJ2-7 | . | TRBV4-3 | TRBD2 | CASSQNLAEAYEQYF | TGCGCCAGCAGCCAGAATCTAGCGGAAGCCTACGAGCAGTACTTC
TRBJ1-2 | . | TRBV28 | TRBD1 | CAISRPGQGWGNTF | TGTGCCATCAGCCGTCCGGGACAGGGTTGGGGTAACACCTTC
TRBJ2-2 | . | TRBV4-1 | TRBD2 | CASSQRTSGTGELFF | TGCGCCAGCAGCCAACGCACTAGCGGCACCGGGGAGCTGTTTTTT
TRBJ1-1 | . | TRBV10-2 | . | CASSGGPFEAFF | TGCGCCAGCAGTGGGGGGCCGTTTGAAGCTTTCTTT
TRBJ2-5 | . | TRBV2 | . | CASSEMIAEIPPETQYF | TGTGCCAGCAGTGAAATGATAGCGGAGATACCACCGGAGACCCAGTACTTC
TRBJ2-2 | . | TRBV29-1 | . | CSVDEANTGELFF | TGCAGCGTTGACGAGGCTAACACCGGGGAGCTGTTTTTT
TRBJ2-1 | . | TRBV7-9 | TRBD2 | CASSSGRESSNEQFF | TGTGCCAGCAGCTCAGGGCGGGAGTCGAGTAATGAGCAGTTCTTC
TRBJ2-2 | once | TRBV30 | . | CAWSQGYTGELFF | TGTGCCTGGAGTCAGGGGTACACCGGGGAGCTGTTTTTT
TRBJ2-7 | . | TRBV4-1 | . | CASSQRLEYEQYF | TGCGCCAGCAGCCAGAGGTTGGAGTACGAGCAGTACTTC
TRBJ2-7 | . | TRBV5-1 | TRBD2 | CASSLTGGTFYYEQYF | TGCGCCAGCAGCCTAACCGGGGGGACCTTCTACTACGAGCAGTACTTC
TRBJ2-7 | once | TRBV6-5 | . | CASSPYRDTYEQYF | TGTGCCAGCAGCCCATACAGGGATACCTACGAGCAGTACTTC
TRBJ2-7 | once | TRBV9 | . | CASSVDPGPQYF | TGTGCCAGCAGCGTAGATCCAGGGCCGCAGTACTTC
TRBJ2-1 | . | TRBV27 | . | CASSFGLDNEQFF | TGTGCCAGCAGTTTCGGACTTGACAATGAGCAGTTCTTC
TRBJ2-5 | once | TRBV4-2 | . | CASSQDSGQQETQYF | TGTGCCAGCAGCCAAGATTCTGGACAGCAAGAGACCCAGTACTTC
TRBJ2-5 | . | TRBV6-5 | . | CASSYLTGLETQYF | TGTGCCAGCAGTTACCTTACAGGGCTAGAGACCCAGTACTTC
TRBJ1-1 | . | TRBV5-1 | . | CASSFLFDGNTEAFF | TGCGCCAGCAGCTTTTTATTCGACGGGAACACTGAAGCTTTCTTT
TRBJ2-3 | . | TRBV5-6 | TRBD1 | CASSLERDRVEDTQYF | TGTGCCAGCAGCTTGGAACGGGACAGGGTCGAAGATACGCAGTATTTT
TRBJ2-3 | . | TRBV7-3 | TRBD1 | CASSSGGDTQYF | TGTGCCAGCAGCTCAGGGGGAGATACGCAGTATTTT
TRBJ2-1 | . | TRBV2 | . | CASSGVAVMANEQFF | TGTGCCAGCAGTGGTGTGGCGGTTATGGCAAATGAGCAGTTCTTC
TRBJ2-7 | . | TRBV5-4 | TRBD1 | CASSFGQGTYEQYF | TGTGCCAGCAGCTTTGGACAGGGGACCTACGAGCAGTACTTC
TRBJ2-3 | . | TRBV7-3 | . | CASSLTPGHTDTQYF | TGTGCCAGCAGCTTAACCCCAGGACACACAGATACGCAGTATTTT
TRBJ1-1 | . | TRBV6-5 | . | CASSPGQNTEAFF | TGTGCCAGCAGCCCGGGACAGAACACTGAAGCTTTCTTT
TRBJ2-7 | . | TRBV11-2 | . | CASSSNYEQYF | TGTGCCAGCAGCTCCAATTACGAGCAGTACTTC
TRBJ2-3 | . | TRBV10-1 | TRBD1 | CASSSPGGITDTQYF | TGCGCCAGCAGTAGCCCAGGGGGCATCACAGATACGCAGTATTTT
TRBJ2-1 | . | TRBV10-3 | . | CATAGRPPPLNEQFF | TGTGCCACTGCGGGCCGCCCGCCGCCACTAAATGAGCAGTTCTTC
TRBJ2-7 | . | TRBV12-5 | TRBD1 | CASGLMGQAITYEQYF | TGTGCTAGTGGTTTGATGGGACAGGCGATTACCTACGAGCAGTACTTC
TRBJ2-5 | . | TRBV5-6 | TRBD2 | CASSKGTSAQETQYF | TGTGCCAGCAGCAAAGGGACTAGCGCTCAAGAGACCCAGTACTTC
TRBJ2-7 | . | TRBV6-6 | TRBD1 | CASSGTGNTFYEQYF | TGTGCCAGCAGCGGGACAGGGAATACGTTCTACGAGCAGTACTTC